The sequence of this T cell receptor (beta chain) was determined in a study of blood T cell repertoires in COVID-19. Study in general: Material from acute and convalescent COVID-19 was sourced from the United States, Italy and Spain. The analysed material was cDNA or gDNA that came from T cells, B-cell-depleted T cells, or PBMCs.

CDR3 length: 15 amino acids. V dropped 3 bases and J dropped 4 bases, with 16 bases sitting between them. CDR1 and CDR2 from the germline V gene are MNHEY and SMNVEV (reference sequence). In the authors' workflow: The assay estimated nucleated cells by amplifying reference gene primers. Generated by immunoSEQ multiplex PCR, the TCRdb table keeps only in-frame clones and is missing some. Clone size and V and J calls were adopted from that table, with D and trimming inferred from the DNA. The data contain 180,000 or so clones, approximately 79% of them singletons. This clonotype was obtained from a man aged 50-59 years who had recovered from COVID-19. The rearrangement links TRBV27 to TRBJ2-7, with a possible D match to TRBD2 (5 bases). Sequences were obtained from peripheral blood. CDR3 residues: CASSLGWAGDYEQYF. For the CDR3, the DNA is TGTGCCAGCAGTTTGGGATGGGCCGGGGATTACGAGCAGTACTTC.